These 13 T cell receptor beta chains originate from one sample sequenced in a study of T cells after posttransplantation cyclophosphamide. Cyclophosphamide on days +3 and +4 followed busulfan-fludarabine conditioning and a marrow graft. Some clones are missing from TCRdb's copy, which holds only in-frame ones; the method was immunoSEQ multiplex PCR. The repertoire yields roughly 8,000 clones, none seen only once; the top ten contain about 10%. The sequenced sample was PBMCs, obtained after allogeneic stem cell transplant with posttransplant cyclophosphamide. The receptors derive from a female patient aged 50 to 60 who received an allogeneic stem cell transplant from a related donor, was CMV-positive, and had no GVHD. Some T cells may trace back to the graft donor.

This clone has only a few counts. V is TRBV9 and J is TRBJ2-3; 7 bases match TRBD2. After removal of 4 bases from V and 6 bases from J, the junction contained 8 bases not matched to a gene. Germline CDR1 is SGDLS and CDR2 is YYNGEE. The CDR3 has 14 amino acids. The DNA of the CDR3 is TGTGCCAGCAGCTTTTCTAGCGGTAGCGATACGCAGTATTTT. It yields the protein CASSFSSGSDTQYF.

In this sample, this clone turned up many times. This chain links TRBV28 with TRBJ1-2; maybe TRBD1 (6 bases). CDR3 length equals 16 residues. Trimming pared 4 bases from V and 0 bases from J, leaving 15 bases between. CDR1 is MDHEN, CDR2 SYDVKM, per germline. CDR3 residues: CASSSYAGGPNYGYTF. Written as DNA, the CDR3 is TGTGCCAGCAGTTCCTATGCGGGGGGCCCTAACTATGGCTACACCTTC.

This clone was counted many times. The genes are TRBV10-3 and TRBJ1-1, with D possibly being TRBD1 (5 bases). V lost 8 bases to trimming and J lost 5 bases, with 15 bases between them. CDR1 and CDR2 from the germline V gene are ENHRY and SYGVKD. The CDR3 is made up of 13 amino acids. CDR3 in DNA: TGTGCCATCGGCGACAGCAGAAAAACTGAAGCTTTCTTT. Protein: CAIGDSRKTEAFF.

This clone was counted ten times or more. This CDR3 is CASRETSGANEQFF. The CDR3 nucleotides read TGTGCCAGCAGAGAGACTAGCGGGGCAAATGAGCAGTTCTTC. The chain combines TRBV12-3 or TRBV12-4 with TRBJ2-1; 11 positions match TRBD2. Germline trimming cut 6 bases from V and 7 bases from J; bases unmatched to any gene: 5. The CDR3 covers 14 residues.

This clone was seen repeatedly, ten times or more. The V gene is TRBV7-9, the J gene TRBJ2-1; weak D call: TRBD2 (5 bases). CDR3 length: 14 amino acids. The V and J ends lost 1 base and 10 bases respectively, with 14 bases between them. Germline CDR1 SEHNR, CDR2 FQNEAQ (reference sequence). The CDR3 DNA is TGTGCCAGCAGCTTAGGAGACTACCTCCGGGAGCAGTTCTTC. This gives the protein CASSLGDYLREQFF.

In its sample, this clone was seen many times. This chain links TRBV5-1 with TRBJ2-2, with 7 bases aligning to TRBD1. Losses at the gene ends were 4 bases for V and 5 bases for J; bases not matched to a gene: 11. Germline CDR1 reads SGHRS; CDR2 reads YFSETQ. The CDR3 loop spans 16 amino acids. CDR3 amino acids: CASSPHRDRSTGELFF. The CDR3 nucleotides read TGCGCCAGCAGCCCGCACCGGGACAGATCAACCGGGGAGCTGTTTTTT.

The table lists this clone with many counts. The chain links TRBV28 to TRBJ1-1; no reliable D call. The V gene lost 8 bases and the J gene lost 10 bases, with 26 bases spanning the gap. The CDR3 length is 15 residues. Germline V CDR1 and CDR2: MDHEN, SYDVKM. The CDR3 sequence: CASEKWAEQVEVAFF. DNA of the CDR3: TGTGCCAGCGAGAAGTGGGCAGAGCAGGTGGAGGTAGCTTTCTTT.

This clone was recorded many times. This rearrangement joins TRBV28 to TRBJ2-5, with D unclear. Germline V gene data show CDR1 as MDHEN and CDR2 as SYDVKM. The V end was cut by 4 bases, the J end by 2 bases, with 5 bases between. The CDR3 covers 12 residues. CDR3: CASSSDQETQYF. CDR3 in DNA: TGTGCCAGCAGTTCAGATCAAGAGACCCAGTACTTC.

This clone has ten or more counts. J is TRBJ2-5 and V is TRBV6-5, with 14 bases fitting TRBD2. Trimming removed 8 bases from V and 3 bases from J; junction bases left unmatched: 5. This CDR3 is built from 15 residues. The germline V gene encodes CDR1 MNHEY and CDR2 SVGAGI. This CDR3 is CASAPTSGREETQYF. The CDR3 DNA is TGTGCCAGCGCGCCGACTAGCGGGAGGGAAGAGACCCAGTACTTC.

This clone was counted many times. The chain combines TRBV28 with TRBJ2-1; tentatively, D is TRBD2 (6 bases). The V and J ends lost 2 bases and 0 bases respectively, with 11 bases between them. Per the germline V gene, CDR1 is MDHEN and CDR2 is SYDVKM. The CDR3 is made up of 16 amino acids. Written as DNA, the CDR3 is TGTGCCAGCAGTTTAATGGGGGGAAGCTCCTACAATGAGCAGTTCTTC. Amino acids: CASSLMGGSSYNEQFF.

This clone has at least ten counts. This chain connects TRBV4-1 to TRBJ2-2; 11 bases map to TRBD1. The CDR3 totals 15 residues. CDR1 is MGHRA, CDR2 YSYEKL, per germline. V lost 4 bases, J lost 5 bases, and 3 bases stayed unmatched. The CDR3 bases are TGCGCCAGCAGCCGGACAGGGGGCTTGACCGGGGAGCTGTTTTTT. This codes for CASSRTGGLTGELFF.

The sample holds many counts of this clone. This chain joins TRBV6-2 or TRBV6-3 and TRBJ2-2; D is perhaps TRBD2 (5 bases). Trimming shortened V by 2 bases and J by 4 bases, and 14 bases separated the two germline ends. CDR1 MNHEY and CDR2 SVGEGT come from the germline V gene. The CDR3 spans 16 residues. The CDR3 DNA sequence: TGTGCCAGCAGTTACCTTCGGATAAGCGGCACCGGGGAGCTGTTTTTT. This encodes CASSYLRISGTGELFF.

This clone came up many times. The chain is built from TRBV7-3 and TRBJ1-2, with 10 positions matching TRBD1. Per the germline V gene, CDR1 is SGHTA and CDR2 is FQGTGA. V shed 5 bases, J shed 6 bases, and the junction held 6 bases outside the gene matches. CDR3 length: 14 amino acids. The CDR3 spells CASSTGQGVNGYTF. DNA for the CDR3: TGTGCCAGCAGCACCGGACAGGGGGTGAATGGCTACACCTTC.